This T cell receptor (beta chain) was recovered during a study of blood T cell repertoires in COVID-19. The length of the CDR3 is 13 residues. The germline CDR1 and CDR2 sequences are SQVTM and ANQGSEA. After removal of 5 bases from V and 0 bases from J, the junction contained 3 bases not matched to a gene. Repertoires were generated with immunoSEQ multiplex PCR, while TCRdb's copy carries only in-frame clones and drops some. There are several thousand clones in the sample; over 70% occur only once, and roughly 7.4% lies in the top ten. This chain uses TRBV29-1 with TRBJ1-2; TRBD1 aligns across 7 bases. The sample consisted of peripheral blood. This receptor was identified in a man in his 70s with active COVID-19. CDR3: CSVWDSPNYGYTF. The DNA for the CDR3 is TGCAGCGTTTGGGACAGTCCTAACTATGGCTACACCTTC.